This TCR beta chain was profiled in a study of T-cell reconstitution after alpha-beta-depleted transplantation in children. A TCRbeta library incorporating unique molecular identifiers was prepared. TCRdb re-called the PCR reads with MiXCR, one entry per CDR3 protein. The sample includes 600,000 to 700,000 distinct CDR3 sequences, roughly 15% of them seen just once. The trim removed 3 bases at V and 1 base at J, leaving 2 bases unmatched. Looked up from germline, CDR1 is SGHTA and CDR2 is FQGNSA. The CDR3 totals 14 residues. There are many counts of this clonotype. This clonotype was sampled from a human donor who donated a stem cell graft to a child with acute myeloid leukemia. V usage is TRBV7-2 and J usage is TRBJ1-1; TRBD1 matches at 7 bases. The specimen comprised PBMCs from the stem cell graft donor, sampled from the stem cell graft. The CDR3 region has the DNA TGTGCCAGCAGCTTTTGGACAGGGAACACTGAAGCTTTCTTT. Protein product: CASSFWTGNTEAFF.